Presented here are 32 T cell receptor beta chains from one specimen sequenced in a study of T cell repertoires in cytomegalovirus infection. One entry per CDR3 protein, called by TCRdb with MiXCR from the reads. This sample has about 500,000 distinct CDR3 sequences, with roughly 34% found just once. Their cognate antigens are unknown. This specimen consisted of cultured PBMCs, obtained from culture after CMV antigen stimulation. All receptors come from a human donor in good health (CMV status not recorded). Some clones in this sample may be carry-over from other donors' samples.

This clonotype has a count of ten or more. This rearrangement joins TRBV7-2 to TRBJ2-7; the match to TRBD2 covers 12 bases. The junction had 7 bases not matched to a gene; V was cut back by 0 bases and J by 7 bases. Germline V lookup: CDR1 SGHTA, CDR2 FQGNSA. CDR3 length: 16 amino acids. The DNA for the CDR3 is TGTGCCAGCAGCTTAGCAGCTAGCGGGAGGGCGGGAGAGCAGTACTTC. Amino acids: CASSLAASGRAGEQYF.

A few counts support this clonotype. V is TRBV7-2 and J is TRBJ2-3; D unresolved. Germline loops: CDR1 SGHTA, CDR2 FQGNSA. The V end lost 1 base, the J end lost 5 bases, and 13 bases lay between the germline ends. CDR3 length: 15 amino acids. CDR3 protein: CASSLGRLVGDTQYF. CDR3 DNA: TGTGCCAGCAGCTTAGGGCGGTTGGTCGGAGATACGCAGTATTTT. The full variable domain, in which reference TRBV7-2 and TRBJ2-3 provide the parts outside the CDR3, is GAGVSQSPSNKVTEKGKDVELRCDPISGHTALYWYRQSLGQGLEFLIYFQGNSAPDKSGLPSDRFSAERTGGSVSTLTIQRTQQEDSAVYLCASSLGRLVGDTQYFGPGTRLTVL.

This clonotype was counted only a few times. The rearrangement links TRBV7-2 to TRBJ2-1, with 9 bases identical to TRBD1. The CDR3 loop spans 15 amino acids. J gave up 5 bases and V 8 bases, and 10 bases lay outside the gene matches. Germline values: CDR1 SGHTA, CDR2 FQGNSA. The CDR3 DNA follows: TGTGCCAGCCAACCGAAGACAGGGGGGAACAATGAGCAGTTCTTC. Translation: CASQPKTGGNNEQFF.

The count of this clonotype is one. The chain joins TRBV10-3 to TRBJ1-1; a possible D gene is TRBD1 (5 bases). The CDR3 is 15 residues long. Germline loops: CDR1 ENHRY, CDR2 SYGVKD. V was pared by 6 bases and J by 0 bases, with 14 bases between. The CDR3 loop is CAISINRFMNTEAFF. The CDR3 nucleotides are TGTGCCATCAGCATTAACAGGTTCATGAACACTGAAGCTTTCTTT.

The chain carries TRBV2 and TRBJ1-1; D remains unclear. This CDR3 is built from 15 residues. Looked up from germline, CDR1 is SNHLY and CDR2 is FYNNEI. V was clipped by 5 bases and J by 3 bases, with 16 bases between them. CDR3 sequence: CASSFRQLPDTEAFF. The CDR3 DNA follows: TGTGCCAGCAGTTTCCGACAACTCCCTGACACTGAAGCTTTCTTT.

CDR3 nucleotide sequence: TGTGCCAGCAGCTTAGATAGGATAGCCTACAATGAGCAGTTCTTC. Translating gives CASSLDRIAYNEQFF. The chain employs TRBV7-8 and TRBJ2-1, with no clear D. This CDR3 has 15 amino acids. The ends were cut back, 1 base at V and 2 bases at J, with 9 bases in the middle. Germline lookup yields CDR1 SGHVS and CDR2 FQNEAQ.

CDR3 DNA: TGTGCCAGTAGTTCCTCGACTGCAGGGGAAACTGAAGCTTTCTTT. Amino acid sequence: CASSSSTAGETEAFF. V usage is TRBV19 and J usage is TRBJ1-1, with D perhaps TRBD1 (6 bases). The CDR3 covers 15 residues. Germline V gene lookup returns CDR1 LNHDA and CDR2 SQIVND (reference sequence). Trimming pared 5 bases from V and 5 bases from J, leaving 18 bases between.

The chain combines TRBV24-1 with TRBJ2-3, with D perhaps matching TRBD1 or TRBD2 (5 bases each). The CDR3 contains 16 residues. Germline assignment: CDR1 KGHDR and CDR2 SFDVKD. Deletions cut 1 base from V and 1 base from J, with 11 bases between. The CDR3 nucleotides are TGTGCCACCAGTGATTTTGAGGGACGGCGCACAGATACGCAGTATTTT. The encoded protein is CATSDFEGRRTDTQYF.

This clonotype has a handful of counts. The chain is built from TRBV7-2 and TRBJ2-7, with 11 positions matching TRBD2. The V gene end was trimmed by 5 bases and the J gene end by 3 bases; junction bases not matched to a gene: 3. This CDR3 has 14 residues. Germline CDR1 is SGHTA and CDR2 is FQGNSA. The CDR3 region is CASSRLAGRYEQYF. CDR3 DNA sequence: TGTGCCAGCAGCCGACTAGCGGGGCGCTACGAGCAGTACTTC.

The V call is TRBV2, the J call TRBJ2-5; either TRBD1 or TRBD2 may fit D (5 bases each). Germline V gene data show CDR1 as SNHLY and CDR2 as FYNNEI. V lost 4 bases and J lost 2, with 8 bases in between. This CDR3 spans 13 amino acids. CDR3 coding DNA: TGTGCCAGCAGTGGGGACGGACAAGAGACCCAGTACTTC. The encoded protein is CASSGDGQETQYF.

This chain connects TRBV28 to TRBJ1-3; D possibly corresponds to TRBD1 (5 bases). Trimming took off 5 bases at V and 4 bases at J, with 12 bases between the two ends. The length of the CDR3 is 14 residues. Germline CDR1 reads MDHEN; CDR2 reads SYDVKM. The chain's CDR3 is CASSPRGYGNTIYF. The CDR3 DNA reads TGTGCCAGCAGTCCGAGGGGTTACGGAAACACCATATATTTT. The full variable domain, in which reference TRBV28 and TRBJ1-3 provide the parts outside the CDR3, is DVKVTQSSRYLVKRTGEKVFLECVQDMDHENMFWYRQDPGLGLRLIYFSYDVKMKEKGDIPEGYSVSREKKERFSLILESASTNQTSMYLCASSPRGYGNTIYFGEGSWLTVV.

The rearrangement links TRBV19 to TRBJ1-3; TRBD1 aligns across 7 bases. Germline V gene sequence: CDR1 LNHDA, CDR2 SQIVND (reference sequence). The CDR3 contains 15 residues. J was trimmed by 4 bases and V by 8 bases; bases with no gene match: 11. The CDR3 nucleotides are TGTGCCAGTCGAATGTTGGGGACAGAAGGAAACACCATATATTTT. This gives the protein CASRMLGTEGNTIYF.

The chain has TRBV20-1 and TRBJ1-2; D call uncertain. CDR3 length: 13 residues. Germline CDR1 is DFQATT and CDR2 is SNEGSKA (reference sequence). Trimming removed 6 bases at V and 1 base at J, with 12 bases between. CDR3 protein: CSAQPELNYGYTF. The CDR3 DNA reads TGCAGTGCCCAACCGGAACTTAACTATGGCTACACCTTC.

This clonotype has a handful of counts. This rearrangement joins TRBV4-1 to TRBJ1-4; D uncertain. V lost 1 base, J lost 8 bases, and 14 bases lay in between. Looked up from germline, CDR1 is MGHRA and CDR2 is YSYEKL. CDR3 size: 15 residues. The CDR3 protein is CASSQGPAAFEKLFF. The CDR3 DNA is TGCGCCAGCAGCCAAGGGCCGGCCGCGTTCGAAAAACTGTTTTTT.

In DNA form, the CDR3 reads TGTGCCAGCAGTTACTCTGGACTAGCCGAAACCGGGGAGCTGTTTTTT. Residues: CASSYSGLAETGELFF. The rearrangement uses TRBV6-5 and TRBJ2-2, with 8 positions matching TRBD2. J gave up 5 bases and V 0 bases, and 5 bases lay outside the gene matches. The germline gives CDR1 MNHEY, CDR2 SVGAGI. The CDR3 spans 16 residues.

There are many counts of this clonotype. The V and J genes are TRBV7-2 and TRBJ2-7; TRBD2 matches 10 bases. Germline loops: CDR1 SGHTA, CDR2 FQGNSA. Trimming at V came to 5 bases and at J to 3 bases, leaving 7 bases not matched to a gene. The CDR3 spans 15 residues. CDR3 bases: TGTGCCAGCAGCCATCGGACTAGCGGTATCTACGAGCAGTACTTC. Protein product: CASSHRTSGIYEQYF.

The chain couples TRBV28 to TRBJ1-1; no definite D call. Trimming took off 5 bases at V and 4 bases at J, with 2 bases between the two ends. The CDR3 extends over 10 amino acids. Germline V gives CDR1 MDHEN, CDR2 SYDVKM. The CDR3 DNA reads TGTGCCAGCAGTATCACTGAAGCTTTCTTT. It specifies CASSITEAFF.

This clonotype was observed a handful of times. The chain employs TRBV27 and TRBJ2-3, with D possibly called TRBD1 or TRBD2 (5 bases each). Germline V lookup: CDR1 MNHEY, CDR2 SMNVEV (reference sequence). V dropped 2 bases and J dropped 8 bases, with 17 bases sitting between them. The CDR3 has 15 residues. The CDR3 sequence: CASSLRGDGPVTQYF. The CDR3 DNA is TGTGCCAGCAGTTTACGAGGGGACGGGCCAGTTACGCAGTATTTT.

This chain connects TRBV7-8 to TRBJ1-3; no definite D call. Trimming removed 6 bases from V and 4 bases from J, with 13 bases in between. CDR3 length equals 14 residues. The germline V gene encodes CDR1 SGHVS and CDR2 FQNEAQ. CDR3 sequence reads: CASRLGRSGNTIYF. As DNA, the CDR3 is TGTGCCAGCAGATTGGGGAGATCAGGAAACACCATATATTTT.

In its sample, this clonotype was seen a few times. This chain connects TRBV6-2 or TRBV6-3 to TRBJ2-7; the D call may be TRBD1 or TRBD2 (5 bases each). The CDR3 has 13 residues. CDR1 and CDR2 (germline): MNHEY, SVGEGT. Trimming removed 6 bases at V and 6 bases at J, with 15 bases between. The CDR3 bases are TGTGCCAGCAGGCCCGGGGACCGTCGCGAGCAGTACGTC. This encodes CASRPGDRREQYV.

The CDR3 loop is CASSPGTTPSDTQYF. The CDR3 DNA follows: TGTGCCAGCAGCCCCGGAACGACTCCCTCAGATACGCAGTATTTT. This chain uses TRBV7-6 with TRBJ2-3; D remains ambiguous. Germline CDR1 reads SGHVS; CDR2 reads FNYEAQ. Trimming cost V 5 bases and J 4 bases, with 16 bases left between them. The CDR3 sequence is 15 residues long.

The gene calls are TRBV19 and TRBJ1-2; 8 bases are a match to TRBD1. Germline loops: CDR1 LNHDA, CDR2 SQIVND (reference sequence). This CDR3 is 14 amino acids long. The V and J ends lost 3 bases and 6 bases, in that order; junction bases with no gene match: 6. The CDR3: CASSIGGRGHGYTF. CDR3 DNA sequence: TGTGCCAGTAGTATCGGCGGCAGGGGGCATGGCTACACCTTC.

The V gene is TRBV23-1, the J gene TRBJ2-3, with 12 bases aligning to TRBD1. TRBV23-1 is an ORF for which the function is uncertain. The CDR3 runs 18 residues. The V gene end was trimmed by 0 bases and the J gene end by 5 bases; junction bases not matched to a gene: 9. The CDR3 is CASSQSSSGQGAGDTQYF. CDR3 DNA sequence: TGCGCCAGCAGTCAATCGTCCTCGGGACAGGGGGCCGGAGATACGCAGTATTTT.

The CDR3 loop reads CASSQFRVRRDYGYTF. The CDR3 region has the DNA TGTGCCAGCAGCCAATTCCGGGTGCGGCGCGACTATGGCTACACCTTC. V and J are TRBV28 and TRBJ1-2; no clear D gene. The germline CDR1 and CDR2 sequences are MDHEN and SYDVKM. The V end lost 6 bases, the J end lost 3 bases, and 20 bases lay between the germline ends. The CDR3 is 16 residues long.

The J gene is TRBJ1-6, the V gene TRBV9, with TRBD1 matching over 7 bases. The CDR3 runs to 16 residues. The germline gives CDR1 SGDLS, CDR2 YYNGEE. J gave up 5 bases and V 3 bases, and 8 bases lay outside the gene matches. CDR3 sequence: CASSATGNRNNSPLHF. The CDR3 DNA reads TGTGCCAGCAGCGCGACAGGGAATCGGAATAATTCACCCCTCCACTTT.

This clonotype has only a few counts. The chain couples TRBV19 to TRBJ2-1, with 12 nucleotides matching TRBD2. CDR3 length: 16 residues. J was trimmed by 7 bases and V by 4 bases; bases with no gene match: 8. Germline CDR1 and CDR2: LNHDA and SQIVND (reference sequence). In DNA form, the CDR3 reads TGTGCCAGTAGTACCGAACTAGCGGGAGGCCCTAATGAGCAGTTCTTC. Its protein is CASSTELAGGPNEQFF.

This clonotype showed up many times. Written as DNA, the CDR3 is TGTGCCACCAGTGACAGGACAGGGGGCACAGATACGCAGTATTTT. Amino acids: CATSDRTGGTDTQYF. This rearrangement joins TRBV24-1 to TRBJ2-3; 9 bases line up with TRBD1. Germline assignment: CDR1 KGHDR and CDR2 SFDVKD. V lost 4 bases to trimming and J lost 1 base; unmatched junction nucleotides: 2. The CDR3 extends over 15 amino acids.

This clonotype was picked up many times. The V call is TRBV7-2, the J call TRBJ2-1, with 10 bases fitting TRBD2. Germline V lookup: CDR1 SGHTA, CDR2 FQGNSA. This CDR3 has 18 residues. Trimming removed 5 bases from V and 3 bases from J; junction bases left unmatched: 13. The CDR3, as DNA: TGTGCCAGCAGCCAGAGGCTAGCGGGAGAAACTGTCTACAATGAGCAGTTCTTC. Its translation is CASSQRLAGETVYNEQFF.

The V gene is TRBV7-3, the J gene TRBJ2-2, with D hard to call. This CDR3 comprises 14 residues. Germline CDR1 reads SGHTA; CDR2 reads FQGTGA. The V gene lost 0 bases and the J gene lost 7 bases, with 9 bases spanning the gap. The CDR3 DNA is TGTGCCAGCAGCTTAACTTACCAAAGCGGGGAGCTGTTTTTT. Translated, it gives CASSLTYQSGELFF.

This clonotype was counted between two and nine times. This chain uses TRBV20-1 with TRBJ1-1; D gene unclear. This CDR3 has 13 residues. Germline CDR1 and CDR2: DFQATT and SNEGSKA (reference sequence). Trimming stripped 1 base from V and 8 bases from J, with 14 bases between. This CDR3 is CSARGLPSDEAFF. The CDR3 nucleotides read TGCAGTGCTAGAGGTCTACCGTCTGACGAAGCTTTCTTT.

This clonotype has just a few counts. The chain couples TRBV5-5 to TRBJ2-2, with TRBD1 matching over 7 bases. The junction had 9 bases not matched to a gene; V was cut back by 4 bases and J by 6 bases. Per germline, CDR1 SGHKS and CDR2 YYEKEE (reference sequence). This CDR3 is 15 amino acids long. Here the CDR3 reads CASSGRDRGAGELFF. In DNA, the CDR3 is TGTGCCAGCAGCGGCCGGGACAGAGGGGCCGGGGAGCTGTTTTTT.

The gene calls are TRBV5-4 and TRBJ2-7; TRBD2 matches at 11 bases. From germline, CDR1 is SGHNT and CDR2 YYREEE (reference sequence). The ends lost 0 bases at V and 0 bases at J; junction bases unmatched: 5. This CDR3 is built from 17 residues. CDR3 nucleotides: TGTGCCAGCAGCTTGGGACTAGCGGGAACTTCCTCCTACGAGCAGTACGTC. It yields the protein CASSLGLAGTSSYEQYV.